The 14 T cell receptor beta chains in this list originate from one sample, sequenced in a study of blood T cell repertoires in COVID-19. Sequenced by immunoSEQ multiplex PCR; TCRdb stores in-frame clones only, minus some. Altogether around 500,000 clones are present, roughly nine tenths being singletons, with the ten largest covering approximately 8%. Sample: PBMCs or T cells enriched from blood (not recorded which). The receptors shown here come from a woman aged 60-75 years who had recovered from COVID-19.

The V call is TRBV11-2, the J call TRBJ2-3; 15 positions match TRBD2. The CDR3 is 16 residues long. J was trimmed by 8 bases and V by 5 bases; bases with no gene match: 8. CDR1 is SGHAT, CDR2 FQNNGV, per germline. DNA of the CDR3: TGTGCCAGCAGCAGACAGCCGGGACTAGCGGGGGGTACGCAGTATTTT. This sequence encodes CASSRQPGLAGGTQYF. Based on the CDR3 plus reference TRBV11-2 and TRBJ2-3, the full variable domain is EAGVAQSPRYKIIEKRQSVAFWCNPISGHATLYWYQQILGQGPKLLIQFQNNGVVDDSQLPKDRFSAERLKGVDSTLKIQPAKLEDSAVYLCASSRQPGLAGGTQYFGPGTRLTVL.

The chain recombines TRBV27 with TRBJ2-3; 11 nucleotides align to TRBD2. Germline V CDR1 and CDR2: MNHEY, SMNVEV (reference sequence). The trim removed 6 bases at V and 8 bases at J, leaving 7 bases unmatched. The CDR3 sequence is 14 residues long. CDR3 nucleotide sequence: TGTGCCAGCAGCACTAGCGGGGGTGGGGGTACGCAGTATTTT. Protein product: CASSTSGGGGTQYF.

J is TRBJ1-5 and V is TRBV5-1, with D maybe TRBD1 (5 bases). The CDR3 sequence is 13 residues long. Germline values: CDR1 SGHRS, CDR2 YFSETQ. Trimming cost V 4 bases and J 9 bases, with 14 bases left between them. The CDR3 region is CASSGTTGGPQHF. The CDR3, as DNA: TGCGCCAGCAGCGGGACGACGGGAGGGCCCCAGCATTTT. Complete variable domain (other parts from reference TRBV5-1 and TRBJ1-5): KAGVTQTPRYLIKTRGQQVTLSCSPISGHRSVSWYQQTPGQGLQFLFEYFSETQRNKGNFPGRFSGRQFSNSRSEMNVSTLELGDSALYLCASSGTTGGPQHFGDGTRLSIL.

CDR3 nucleotides: TGTGCCAGTAGTATGAAACAGGGGACTTCACCCCTCCACTTT. This codes for CASSMKQGTSPLHF. V is TRBV19 and J is TRBJ1-6; 7 bases fit TRBD1. J was trimmed by 9 bases and V by 3 bases; bases with no gene match: 5. Germline lookup yields CDR1 LNHDA and CDR2 SQIVND (reference sequence). This CDR3 is built from 14 residues.

The V gene is TRBV6-1, the J gene TRBJ1-2, with D perhaps matching TRBD1 (5 bases). From germline, CDR1 is MNHNS and CDR2 SASEGT. The CDR3 runs 15 residues. V lost 0 bases and J lost 5, with 13 bases in between. CDR3 nucleotide sequence: TGTGCCAGCAGTGAAGCGCCGACAGCCTTGTATGGCTACACCTTC. Amino acid sequence: CASSEAPTALYGYTF.

To note about this clone: At the DNA level, this CDR3 is encoded by other sequences in the same sample as well. The rearrangement links TRBV5-1 to TRBJ2-1; 7 bases are a match to TRBD2. Germline CDR1 reads SGHRS; CDR2 reads YFSETQ. J was trimmed by 3 bases and V by 0 bases; bases with no gene match: 3. The CDR3 is 15 amino acids. CDR3 residues: CASSLAGGNYNEQFF. The CDR3 DNA sequence: TGCGCCAGCAGCTTGGCCGGGGGGAACTACAATGAGCAGTTCTTC.

The table lists this clone with a count of one. The V call is TRBV14, the J call TRBJ1-6, with 7 bases matching TRBD1. Germline V gene lookup returns CDR1 SGHDN and CDR2 FVKESK. J was trimmed by 6 bases and V by 4 bases; bases with no gene match: 6. The CDR3 is made up of 15 amino acids. The CDR3 reads CASSLYRGGNSPLHF. CDR3 DNA sequence: TGTGCCAGCAGCCTATACAGGGGAGGTAATTCACCCCTCCACTTT.

The chain carries TRBV25-1 and TRBJ2-1; 8 bases fit TRBD1. The CDR3 spans 16 residues. V was pared by 3 bases and J by 2 bases, with 6 bases of the junction left unmatched. CDR1 is MGHDK, CDR2 SYGVNS, per germline. CDR3 bases: TGTGCCAGCAGTGACTCGGCAGGGGGCACCTACAATGAGCAGTTCTTC. Translation gives CASSDSAGGTYNEQFF.

Concerning this clone itself: Other DNA sequences from this sample encode an identical CDR3 as well. The rearrangement links TRBV15 to TRBJ1-6; D is perhaps TRBD1 (5 bases). V gave up 2 bases and J gave up 10 bases, with 9 bases separating them. Germline assignment: CDR1 LNHNV and CDR2 YYDKDF (reference sequence). The CDR3 totals 13 residues. The CDR3 DNA reads as TGTGCCACCAGCAGACAGGGATCCTCACCCCTCCACTTT. It is translated as CATSRQGSSPLHF.

The chain is built from TRBV7-2 and TRBJ1-2; weak D call: TRBD1 (5 bases). Trimming cost V 6 bases and J 6 bases, with 17 bases left between them. The CDR3 loop spans 14 amino acids. Germline CDR1 reads SGHTA; CDR2 reads FQGNSA. In nucleotides, the CDR3 is TGTGCCAGCAGACCGGACATGCTTGGGGATGGCTACACCTTC. Translation: CASRPDMLGDGYTF.

This sequence joins TRBV28 and TRBJ2-3; 7 bases line up with TRBD1. CDR1 is MDHEN, CDR2 SYDVKM, per germline. The CDR3 runs 16 residues. The V segment lost 5 bases and the J segment 0 bases; nucleotides outside the gene matches: 8. CDR3 bases: TGTGCCAGCAGTGGAATACAGGGGAGAAGCACAGATACGCAGTATTTT. Translation gives CASSGIQGRSTDTQYF.

V gene TRBV5-4 combines with J gene TRBJ2-3, with unresolved D. Germline V gene data show CDR1 as SGHNT and CDR2 as YYREEE (reference sequence). CDR3 length: 16 residues. Trimming stripped 0 bases from V and 0 bases from J, with 11 bases between. The CDR3 sequence is CASSLDSPRSTDTQYF. Here the CDR3 DNA reads TGTGCCAGCAGCTTGGATAGCCCCCGCAGCACAGATACGCAGTATTTT.

This clone has just a few counts. The chain recombines TRBV12-5 with TRBJ1-5; 8 nucleotides agree with TRBD1. The CDR3 sequence is 15 residues long. V shed 6 bases and J 3 bases; nucleotides not matched to a gene: 7. Looked up from germline, CDR1 is LGHNT and CDR2 is FRNRAP. The DNA of the CDR3 is TGTGCTAGTGGCCCTGACAGGGGTTACAATCAGCCCCAGCATTTT. Amino acids: CASGPDRGYNQPQHF. The full variable domain, with the rest looked up from reference TRBV12-5 and TRBJ1-5, is DARVTQTPRHKVTEMGQEVTMRCQPILGHNTVFWYRQTMMQGLELLAYFRNRAPLDDSGMPKDRFSAEMPDATLATLKIQPSEPRDSAVYFCASGPDRGYNQPQHFGDGTRLSIL.

The chain has TRBV27 and TRBJ2-1; TRBD2 aligns across 10 bases. Germline assignment: CDR1 MNHEY and CDR2 SMNVEV (reference sequence). This CDR3 has 19 amino acids. V lost 1 base, J lost 2 bases, and 11 bases stayed unmatched. Written as DNA, the CDR3 is TGTGCCAGCAGTTTATGGCTAGCGGGGGCCGGGGGTGCCTACAATGAGCAGTTCTTC. Translation gives CASSLWLAGAGGAYNEQFF.